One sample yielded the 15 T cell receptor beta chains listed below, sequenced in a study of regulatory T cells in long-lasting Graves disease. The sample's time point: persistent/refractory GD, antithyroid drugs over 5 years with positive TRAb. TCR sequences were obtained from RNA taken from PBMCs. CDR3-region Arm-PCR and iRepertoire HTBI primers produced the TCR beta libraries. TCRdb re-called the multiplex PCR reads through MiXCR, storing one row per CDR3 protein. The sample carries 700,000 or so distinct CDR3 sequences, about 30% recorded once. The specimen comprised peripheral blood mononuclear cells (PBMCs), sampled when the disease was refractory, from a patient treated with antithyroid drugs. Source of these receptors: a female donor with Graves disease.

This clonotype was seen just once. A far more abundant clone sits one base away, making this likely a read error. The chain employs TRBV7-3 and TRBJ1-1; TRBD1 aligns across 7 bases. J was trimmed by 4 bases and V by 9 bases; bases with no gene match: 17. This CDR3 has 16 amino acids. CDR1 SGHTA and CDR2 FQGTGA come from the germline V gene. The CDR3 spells CASEAVEGARGTEAFF. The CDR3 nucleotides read TGTGCCAGTGAAGCAGTGGAGGGGGCCCGGGGCACTGAAGCTTTCTTT.

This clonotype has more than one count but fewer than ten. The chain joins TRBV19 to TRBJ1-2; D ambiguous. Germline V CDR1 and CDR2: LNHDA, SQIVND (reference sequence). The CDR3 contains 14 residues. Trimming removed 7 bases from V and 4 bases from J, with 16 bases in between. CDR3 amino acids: CASKVRSSGYGYTF. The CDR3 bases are TGTGCCAGTAAAGTCAGGAGCTCCGGCTATGGCTACACCTTC.

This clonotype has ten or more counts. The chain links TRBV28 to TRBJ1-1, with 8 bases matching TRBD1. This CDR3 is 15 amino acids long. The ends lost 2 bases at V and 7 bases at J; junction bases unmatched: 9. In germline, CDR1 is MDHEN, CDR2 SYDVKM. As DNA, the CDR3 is TGTGCCAGCAGTTTAAGGACAGGGCCTACCTTTGAAGCTTTCTTT. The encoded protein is CASSLRTGPTFEAFF.

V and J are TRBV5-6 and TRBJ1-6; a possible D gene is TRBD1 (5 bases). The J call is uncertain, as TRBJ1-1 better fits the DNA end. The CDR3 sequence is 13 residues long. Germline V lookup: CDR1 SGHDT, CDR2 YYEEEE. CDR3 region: CASSGEAGPWAFF. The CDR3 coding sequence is TGTGCCAGCAGCGGTGAGGCGGGACCGTGGGCTTTCTTT.

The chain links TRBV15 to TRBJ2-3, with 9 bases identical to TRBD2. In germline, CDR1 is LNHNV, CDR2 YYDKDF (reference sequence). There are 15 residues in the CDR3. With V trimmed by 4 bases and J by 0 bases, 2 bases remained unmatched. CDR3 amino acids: CATSTTSGSTDTQYF. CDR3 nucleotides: TGTGCCACCAGCACCACTAGCGGGAGCACAGATACGCAGTATTTT.

The CDR3 bases are TGTGCCATCAGTGAAAGGGGCGTTGGGTTAGGAGCTAACTATGGCTACACCTTC. This codes for CAISERGVGLGANYGYTF. The V and J genes are TRBV10-3 and TRBJ1-2; TRBD1 is a possible D gene (5 bases). Germline V lookup: CDR1 ENHRY, CDR2 SYGVKD. Trimming stripped 3 bases from V and 0 bases from J, with 20 bases between. The CDR3 extends over 18 amino acids.

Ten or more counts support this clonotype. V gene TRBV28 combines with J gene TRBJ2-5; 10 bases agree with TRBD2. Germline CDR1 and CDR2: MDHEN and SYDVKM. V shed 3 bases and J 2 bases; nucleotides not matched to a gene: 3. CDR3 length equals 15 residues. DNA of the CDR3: TGTGCCAGCAGTTTGTTAGCGGGAGGTCAAGAGACCCAGTACTTC. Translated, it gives CASSLLAGGQETQYF.

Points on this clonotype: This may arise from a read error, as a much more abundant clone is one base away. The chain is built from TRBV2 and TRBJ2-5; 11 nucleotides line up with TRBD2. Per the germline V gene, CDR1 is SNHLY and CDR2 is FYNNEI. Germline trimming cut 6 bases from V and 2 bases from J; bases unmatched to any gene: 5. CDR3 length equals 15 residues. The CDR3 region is CASSRGLAEQETQYF. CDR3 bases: TGTGCCAGCAGCCGGGGACTAGCGGAACAAGAGACCCAGTACTTC.

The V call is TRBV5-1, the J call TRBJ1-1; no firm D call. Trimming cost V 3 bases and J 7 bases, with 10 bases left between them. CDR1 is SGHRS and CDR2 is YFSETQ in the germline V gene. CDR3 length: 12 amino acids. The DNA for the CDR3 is TGCGCCAGCAGCTCCTTCGTGGGTGAAGCTTTCTTT. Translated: CASSSFVGEAFF.

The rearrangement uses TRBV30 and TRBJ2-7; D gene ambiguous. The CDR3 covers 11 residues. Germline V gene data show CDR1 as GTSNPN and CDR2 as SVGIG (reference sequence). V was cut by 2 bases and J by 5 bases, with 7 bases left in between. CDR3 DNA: TGTGCCTGGAGTCTAAGCCACGAGCAGTACTTC. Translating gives CAWSLSHEQYF.

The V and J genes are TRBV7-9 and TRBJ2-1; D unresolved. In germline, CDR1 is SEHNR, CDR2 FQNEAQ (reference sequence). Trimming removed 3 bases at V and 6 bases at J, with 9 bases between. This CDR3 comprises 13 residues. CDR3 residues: CASSLDSGNEQFF. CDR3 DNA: TGTGCCAGCAGCTTGGATAGTGGCAATGAGCAGTTCTTC.

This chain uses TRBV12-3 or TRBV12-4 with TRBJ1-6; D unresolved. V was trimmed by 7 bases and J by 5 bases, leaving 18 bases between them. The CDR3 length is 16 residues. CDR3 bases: TGTGCCAGCACGCCCACCTCGGGTGGGGATAATTCACCCCTCCACTTT. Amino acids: CASTPTSGGDNSPLHF.

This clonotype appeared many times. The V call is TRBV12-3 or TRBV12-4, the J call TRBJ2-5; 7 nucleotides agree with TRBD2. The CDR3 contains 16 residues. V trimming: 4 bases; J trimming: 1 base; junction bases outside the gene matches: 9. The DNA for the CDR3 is TGTGCCAGCAGTTCCCAGCGGGGTCGCGGCCAAGAGACCCAGTACTTC. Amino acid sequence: CASSSQRGRGQETQYF.

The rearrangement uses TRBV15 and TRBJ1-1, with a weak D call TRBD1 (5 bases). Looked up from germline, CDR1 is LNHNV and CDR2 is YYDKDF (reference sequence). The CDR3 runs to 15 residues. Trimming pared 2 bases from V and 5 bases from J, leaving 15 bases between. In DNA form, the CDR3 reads TGTGCCACCAGCAGACCAAGGGGTGGAGTGACTGAAGCTTTCTTT. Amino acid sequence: CATSRPRGGVTEAFF.

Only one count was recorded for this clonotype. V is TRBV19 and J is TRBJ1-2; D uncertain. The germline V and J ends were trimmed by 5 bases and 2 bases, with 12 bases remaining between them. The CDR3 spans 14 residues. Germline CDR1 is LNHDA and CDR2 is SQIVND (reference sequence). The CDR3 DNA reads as TGTGCCAGTAGTGCCCTGAGACGAAACTATGGCTACACCTTC. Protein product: CASSALRRNYGYTF.